One sample yielded the 12 T cell receptor beta chains listed below, sequenced in a study of T cells in localized non-small cell lung cancer. The data were produced by immunoSEQ multiplex PCR, yet TCRdb's version contains in-frame clones alone and is incomplete. The sample carries 86,000 or so clones, about four fifths recorded once. This specimen was peripheral blood, taken before any cancer treatment. Source of these receptors: a man between 40 and 69 years old with stage I lung adenocarcinoma.

This clone has just one count. Other DNA variants within this sample encode the same CDR3. The chain links TRBV18 to TRBJ2-3, with no clear D. The CDR3 consists of 12 residues. V lost 3 bases and J 2 bases, leaving 3 bases between the germline ends. The germline gives CDR1 KGHSH, CDR2 LQKENI. This chain's CDR3 is CASSPNTDTQYF. The DNA of the CDR3 is TGTGCCAGCTCACCTAACACAGATACGCAGTATTTT.

The rearrangement uses TRBV6-5 and TRBJ2-7, with 10 bases identical to TRBD2. V gave up 8 bases and J gave up 7 bases; unmatched junction bases: 8. The CDR3 extends over 13 amino acids. The V gene's germline CDR1 is MNHEY and CDR2 SVGAGI. The CDR3 region has the DNA TGTGCCAGCCGCCTAGCGGGAGTGAATGAGCAGTACTTC. Its translation: CASRLAGVNEQYF.

The chain uses TRBV30 and TRBJ1-2; the D gene is possibly TRBD1 (5 bases). V gave up 3 bases and J gave up 4 bases, with 12 bases separating them. Germline loops: CDR1 GTSNPN, CDR2 SVGIG (reference sequence). The CDR3 runs to 13 residues. This CDR3 reads CAWRVSGAYGYTF. CDR3 bases: TGTGCCTGGAGAGTTTCCGGGGCCTATGGCTACACCTTC.

The J gene is TRBJ2-5, the V gene TRBV30; D not resolved. Germline CDR1 reads GTSNPN; CDR2 reads SVGIG (reference sequence). V was shortened by 2 bases and J by 6 bases, with 7 bases between the two germline ends. The length of the CDR3 is 11 residues. This CDR3 is CAWSPSQTQYF. As DNA, the CDR3 is TGTGCCTGGAGTCCATCTCAGACCCAGTACTTC.

The chain recombines TRBV7-9 with TRBJ1-5; D perhaps matches TRBD1 (5 bases). The CDR3 contains 15 residues. In germline, CDR1 is SEHNR, CDR2 FQNEAQ (reference sequence). V dropped 4 bases and J dropped 7 bases, with 17 bases sitting between them. CDR3 protein: CASSYRGERGQPQHF. In DNA form, the CDR3 reads TGTGCCAGCAGCTACAGAGGGGAGCGGGGCCAGCCCCAGCATTTT.

The chain carries TRBV7-6 and TRBJ1-6; D uncertain. V gave up 7 bases and J gave up 5 bases, with 12 bases separating them. Germline lookup yields CDR1 SGHVS and CDR2 FNYEAQ. CDR3 length equals 14 residues. The CDR3 DNA reads as TGTGCCAGCAAGAGTCGGAGAGATAATTCACCCCTCCACTTT. It specifies CASKSRRDNSPLHF.

V is TRBV6-1 and J is TRBJ1-2; D gene unclear. CDR3 length equals 13 residues. Germline CDR1 is MNHNS and CDR2 is SASEGT. Trimming cost V 0 bases and J 9 bases, with 11 bases left between them. CDR3 sequence reads: CASSEAAETSYTF. The CDR3 DNA sequence: TGTGCCAGCAGTGAAGCTGCGGAGACCAGCTACACCTTC.

This clone turned up a few times. The CDR3 coding sequence is TGTGCCAGTAGTATAGACAGTCGAAATCAGCCCCAGCATTTT. Protein sequence: CASSIDSRNQPQHF. The chain uses TRBV19 and TRBJ1-5; D gene ambiguous. The length of the CDR3 is 14 residues. Per germline, CDR1 LNHDA and CDR2 SQIVND (reference sequence). Trimming stripped 0 bases from V and 4 bases from J, with 7 bases between.

The chain joins TRBV11-2 to TRBJ2-1, with TRBD2 identical over 8 bases. Germline V gene lookup returns CDR1 SGHAT and CDR2 FQNNGV. Losses at the gene ends were 5 bases for V and 3 bases for J; bases not matched to a gene: 9. The CDR3 sequence is 16 residues long. CDR3 sequence reads: CASSPTIAGSYNEQFF. The CDR3 bases are TGTGCCAGCAGCCCTACCATAGCGGGAAGCTACAATGAGCAGTTCTTC.

V is TRBV6-6 and J is TRBJ2-3; TRBD2 matches at 9 bases. Germline trimming cut 6 bases from V and 1 base from J; bases unmatched to any gene: 2. The CDR3 contains 14 residues. Germline CDR1 is MNHNY and CDR2 is SVGAGI (reference sequence). The CDR3 DNA follows: TGTGCCAGCAGAAGGACTAGCGGCACAGATACGCAGTATTTT. As protein: CASRRTSGTDTQYF.

The CDR3 reads CASSIPGQGLGSGYTF. CDR3 coding DNA: TGTGCCAGTAGTATCCCGGGACAGGGATTGGGAAGTGGCTACACCTTC. The chain links TRBV19 to TRBJ1-2, with 9 bases that match TRBD1. The CDR3 has 16 residues. V shed 3 bases and J 7 bases; nucleotides not matched to a gene: 12. Germline CDR1 is LNHDA and CDR2 is SQIVND (reference sequence).

The table lists this clone with a few counts. The chain has TRBV19 and TRBJ1-1; no definite D call. The CDR3 loop spans 14 amino acids. The V gene lost 3 bases and the J gene lost 1 base, with 9 bases spanning the gap. Germline V gene sequence: CDR1 LNHDA, CDR2 SQIVND (reference sequence). CDR3 region: CASSMRHQNTEAFF. The CDR3 DNA reads as TGTGCCAGTAGTATGCGACACCAGAACACTGAAGCTTTCTTT.